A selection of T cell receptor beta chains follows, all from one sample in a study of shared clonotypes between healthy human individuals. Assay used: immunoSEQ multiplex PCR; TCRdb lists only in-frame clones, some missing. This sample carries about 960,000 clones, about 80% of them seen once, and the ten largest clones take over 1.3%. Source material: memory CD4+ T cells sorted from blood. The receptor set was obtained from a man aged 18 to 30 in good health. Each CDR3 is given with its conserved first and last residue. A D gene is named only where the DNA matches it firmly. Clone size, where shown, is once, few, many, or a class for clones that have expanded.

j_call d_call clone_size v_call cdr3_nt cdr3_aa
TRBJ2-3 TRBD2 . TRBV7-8 TGTGCCAGCAGCTTAGTTCTACTAGCGGCTAGCACAGATACGCAGTATTTT CASSLVLLAASTDTQYF
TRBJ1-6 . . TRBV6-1 TGTGCCAGCCGGGACTACCCACGACCCCTCCACTTT CASRDYPRPLHF
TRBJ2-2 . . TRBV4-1 TGCGCCAGCAGCCAACTCGGTCAGACGAACACCGGGGAGCTGTTTTTT CASSQLGQTNTGELFF
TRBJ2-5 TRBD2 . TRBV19 TGTGCCAGTAGCTCCACTAGCGTACAAGAGACCCAGTACTTC CASSSTSVQETQYF
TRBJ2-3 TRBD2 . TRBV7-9 TGTGCCAGCAGCTTAACGCTGGGACTAGCGGGGCCGGCGGATACGCAGTATTTT CASSLTLGLAGPADTQYF
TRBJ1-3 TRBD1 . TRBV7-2 TGTGCCAGCAGCTTAGTTGGAACAGGGGGGATTGGAAACACCATATATTTT CASSLVGTGGIGNTIYF
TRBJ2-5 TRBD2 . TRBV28 TGTGCCAGCAGTTTATTTGGTATTATTGGGAGCGGGGGTTCTCAAGAGACCCAGTACTTC CASSLFGIIGSGGSQETQYF
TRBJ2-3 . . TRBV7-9 TGTGCCAGCAGCTTAGGAGACGGATCTAGCACAGATACGCAGTATTTT CASSLGDGSSTDTQYF
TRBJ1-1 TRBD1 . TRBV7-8 TGTGCCAGCAGCGTTAACAGGGGGAACACTGAAGCTTTCTTT CASSVNRGNTEAFF
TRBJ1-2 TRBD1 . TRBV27 TGTGCCAGCAGTCCTGCCCCGGGACAGGGGGCTTATGGCTACACCTTC CASSPAPGQGAYGYTF
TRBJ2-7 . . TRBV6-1 TGTGCCAGCAGTTCGGGGATACTCTCCTACGAGCAGTACTTC CASSSGILSYEQYF
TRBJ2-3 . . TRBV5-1 TGCGCCAGCAGCTTTTCTACCCATAGCACAGATACGCAGTATTTT CASSFSTHSTDTQYF
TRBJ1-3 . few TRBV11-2 TGTGCCAGCAGCCTTGCGCGAGAGGCGGCTGGAAACACCATATATTTT CASSLAREAAGNTIYF
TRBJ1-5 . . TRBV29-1 TGCAGCGTTGGGTGGGGGAATCAGCCCCAGCATTTT CSVGWGNQPQHF
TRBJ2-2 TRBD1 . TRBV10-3 TGTGCCGCCGGGACAGGGGGCACCGGGGAGCTGTTTTTT CAAGTGGTGELFF
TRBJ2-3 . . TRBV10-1 TGCGCCAGCACCCTGACAGGCCCCAGTCGGGATACGCAGTATTTT CASTLTGPSRDTQYF
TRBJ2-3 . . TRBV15 TGTGCCACCAGCAGAGATGGGGGGGCGCAGCGGAGCACAGATACGCAGTATTTT CATSRDGGAQRSTDTQYF
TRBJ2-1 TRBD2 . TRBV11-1 TGTGCCAGCAGCGGTAGCGGGGGGGCAAATGAGCAGTTCTTC CASSGSGGANEQFF
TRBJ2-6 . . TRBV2 TGTGCCAGCCGGTACAGGGAATCGGGTGGTGGGGCCAACGTCCTGACTTTC CASRYRESGGGANVLTF
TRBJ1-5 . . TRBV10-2 TGCGCCAGCAGTGAGTCAAGGTCTCTCTCCAATCAGCCCCAGCATTTT CASSESRSLSNQPQHF
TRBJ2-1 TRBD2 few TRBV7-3 TGTGCCAGCAGCCTAGGACTAGCGGGCAATGAGCAGTTCTTC CASSLGLAGNEQFF
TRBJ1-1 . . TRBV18 TGTGCCAGCTCACTACTGACAGACAACACTGAAGCTTTCTTT CASSLLTDNTEAFF
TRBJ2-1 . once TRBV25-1 TGTGCCAGCAGTAACCGCGATGAGCAGTTCTTC CASSNRDEQFF
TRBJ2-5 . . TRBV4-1 TGCGCCAGCAGCCTGCTTGAGGTAGAGACCCAGTACTTC CASSLLEVETQYF
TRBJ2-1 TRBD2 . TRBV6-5 TGTGCCAGCAGCCTAGCGGGGGGGTTGTCCAATGAGCAGTTCTTC CASSLAGGLSNEQFF
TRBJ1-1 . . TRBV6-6 TGTGCCAGCAGTTACCTCCCTGGTGAAGCTTTCTTT CASSYLPGEAFF
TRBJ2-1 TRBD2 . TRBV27 TGTGCCAGCGTCTCATATATGACTAGCGGATACAATGAGCAGTTCTTC CASVSYMTSGYNEQFF
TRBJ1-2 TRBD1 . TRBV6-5 TGTGCCAGCAGTTACCAGACAGGGGGCGCGGATGGCTACACCTTC CASSYQTGGADGYTF
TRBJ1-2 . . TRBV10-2 TGCGCCAGCACCCCAACCTTAACAGGGCCTGAGGGCTACACCTTC CASTPTLTGPEGYTF
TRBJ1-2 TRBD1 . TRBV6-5 TGTGCCAGCAGTTTCGGACAGGGGGGAAACTATGGCTACACCTTC CASSFGQGGNYGYTF
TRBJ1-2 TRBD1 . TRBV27 TGTGCCAGCAGTTTCATGGGACAGGGTATCTATGGCTACACCTTC CASSFMGQGIYGYTF
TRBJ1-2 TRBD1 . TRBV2 TGTGCCAGCAGTGAAGACAGGGGCCTTAATGCAGGCTACACCTTC CASSEDRGLNAGYTF
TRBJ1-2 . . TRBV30 TGTGCCTGGAGTGGAGGTGGCGACTATGGCTACACCTTC CAWSGGGDYGYTF
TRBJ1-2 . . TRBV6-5 TGTGCCAGCCGAGAGGTGAACTATGGCTACACCTTC CASREVNYGYTF
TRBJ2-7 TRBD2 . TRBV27 TGTGCCAGCAGTTCGTGGACTAGCGGGAGGGCGGAGGAGCAGTACTTC CASSSWTSGRAEEQYF
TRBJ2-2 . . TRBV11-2 TGTGCCAGCAGCTTAGGAACTTTGAACACCGGGGAGCTGTTTTTT CASSLGTLNTGELFF
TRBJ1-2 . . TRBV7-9 TGTGCCAGCAGTGGGACAACCTATGGCTACACCTTC CASSGTTYGYTF
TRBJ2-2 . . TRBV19 TGTGCCAGTGATGGACAGCCGAACACCGGGGAGCTGTTTTTT CASDGQPNTGELFF
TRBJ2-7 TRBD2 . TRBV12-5 TGTGCTAGTGGTTCTTGGCCAGCGGGAGGGTACGAGCAGTACTTC CASGSWPAGGYEQYF
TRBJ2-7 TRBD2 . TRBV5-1 TGCGCCAGCAGCTTGCTGACTAGCGGGTCTGGGGAGCAGTACTTC CASSLLTSGSGEQYF
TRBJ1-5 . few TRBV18 TGTGCCAGCTCACCGAATCCTACGGGGAATAGCAATCAGCCCCAGCATTTT CASSPNPTGNSNQPQHF
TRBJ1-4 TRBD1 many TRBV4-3 TGCGCCAGCAGCCAAACACCGACAGGGATTCCTGAAAAACTGTTTTTT CASSQTPTGIPEKLFF